This T cell receptor (beta chain) was found in a study of blood T cells in healthy people across ages. Study details: For every two T cells, template switching captured about one barcoded beta molecule.

Study-level points and caveats: It was held that the diversity estimates obtained from one million T cells were underestimates.

The CDR3 has 14 residues. Trimming took 0 bases from V and 3 from J; bases not matched to a gene: 1. CDR1 and CDR2 (germline): SGHRS, YFSETQ. A second PCR, run for about 7 to 11 cycles, used a sample-barcoded 5' primer plus a J-beta primer mix. Each sample provided no less than 3 million CDR3-containing paired-end reads. TCRdb analysed the 5' RACE reads with MiXCR anew, one entry per CDR3 protein. The sample consists of hundreds of thousands of distinct CDR3 sequences, 21% of them appearing once. This clonotype was seen at least ten times. Its specificity is not known. The TCR originated in a man aged 70-80 years in good health. The chain links TRBV5-1 to TRBJ2-5; 8 nucleotides match TRBD2. Specimen: blood. The CDR3 here is CASSLGAGEETQYF. The CDR3 DNA sequence: TGCGCCAGCAGCTTGGGAGCGGGAGAAGAGACCCAGTACTTC.